Following are 5 T cell receptor beta chains from one sample sequenced in a study of CD8+ T cells in alopecia areata. RNA extraction and reverse transcription yielded cDNA as sequencing template. Method: immunoSEQ multiplex PCR; TCRdb's copy keeps in-frame clones and lacks some. Of around 150,000 clones detected, 50% to 65% appear once; the ten largest clones hold 4% to 5.5%. Sequenced input: CD4+ T cells sorted from blood. The receptors were gathered from a human donor in good health.

The J gene is TRBJ1-2, the V gene TRBV5-1; D unresolved. The germline V gene encodes CDR1 SGHRS and CDR2 YFSETQ. With 5 bases removed from V and 4 bases from J, the gap between germline ends came to 18 bases. This CDR3 has 15 residues. CDR3 sequence reads: CASRTVDLPRYGYTF. Here the CDR3 DNA reads TGCGCCAGCAGGACCGTCGACCTTCCCCGCTATGGCTACACCTTC.

This chain links TRBV19 with TRBJ2-7; D possibly corresponds to TRBD2 (7 bases). CDR1 and CDR2 (germline): LNHDA, SQIVND (reference sequence). Trimming removed 8 bases at V and 4 bases at J, with 21 bases between. This CDR3 comprises 15 residues. The DNA for the CDR3 is TGTGCCAGTCGGGGGGCGGCAGCGGAGGAGTACGAGCAGTACTTC. Protein sequence: CASRGAAAEEYEQYF.

Concerning this clone itself: Other DNA sequences in this sample translate to the same CDR3. This chain joins TRBV29-1 and TRBJ1-1; D may be TRBD1 (5 bases). CDR3 length equals 12 residues. Trimming took 4 bases from V and 4 from J, leaving 10 bases between them. CDR1 SQVTM and CDR2 ANQGSEA come from the germline V gene. The CDR3 DNA sequence: TGCAGCGTTGCGCAGGGTACCACTGAAGCTTTCTTT. Protein: CSVAQGTTEAFF.

The gene calls are TRBV7-9 and TRBJ2-2, with TRBD2 as a possible D gene (6 bases). The germline gives CDR1 SEHNR, CDR2 FQNEAQ (reference sequence). Trimming shortened V by 5 bases and J by 4 bases, and 20 bases separated the two germline ends. This CDR3 contains 17 residues. In DNA form, the CDR3 reads TGTGCCAGCAGCCCACCACTAGCAAGAGGGTCCACCGGGGAGCTGTTTTTT. Translated: CASSPPLARGSTGELFF.

The rearrangement uses TRBV27 and TRBJ2-7; TRBD2 is a possible D gene (5 bases). The germline V gene encodes CDR1 MNHEY and CDR2 SMNVEV (reference sequence). The CDR3 length is 13 residues. Trimming removed 5 bases from V and 6 bases from J, with 14 bases in between. The chain's CDR3 is CASSNPLGSEQYF. DNA for the CDR3: TGTGCCAGCAGTAACCCTCTAGGGAGCGAGCAGTACTTC.